This T cell receptor beta chain stems from a study of blood T cells in healthy people across ages. The use of a sample-barcoded 5' primer and a J-beta primer mix characterized a second PCR of roughly 6 to 11 cycles. Tagging of each cDNA molecule was performed by a template-switch adaptor with 12 random nucleotides. TCRdb passed the 5' RACE reads through MiXCR, listing each CDR3 protein once. The sample yields 790,000 or so distinct CDR3 sequences, around 50% seen once. This clonotype was observed at least ten times. Its antigen is undetermined. The V gene lost 5 bases and the J gene lost 3 bases, with 8 bases spanning the gap. CDR3 length: 12 residues. Study results and limitations: Naive T cell percentage by flow cytometry tracked strongly with beta diversity. Comparison with aged donors showed that long-lived donors had more naive CD4+ cells and higher diversity.

Sample: blood. The chain joins TRBV12-3 or TRBV12-4 to TRBJ2-7; D is ambiguous. The TCR was taken from a middle-aged man in good health. The CDR3 DNA is TGTGCCAGCAGTCTATCCGTCTACGAGCAGTACTTC. Amino acids: CASSLSVYEQYF.